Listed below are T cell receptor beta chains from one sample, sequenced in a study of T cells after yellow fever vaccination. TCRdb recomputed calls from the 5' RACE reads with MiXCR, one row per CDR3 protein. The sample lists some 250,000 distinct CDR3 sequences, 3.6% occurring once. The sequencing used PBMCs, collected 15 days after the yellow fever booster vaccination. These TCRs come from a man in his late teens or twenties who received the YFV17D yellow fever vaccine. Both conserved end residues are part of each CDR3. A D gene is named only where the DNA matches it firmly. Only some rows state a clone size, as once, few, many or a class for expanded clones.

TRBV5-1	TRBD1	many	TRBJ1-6	CASSQHSGQGMTSPLHF	TGCGCCAGCAGCCAACACTCCGGACAGGGGATGACTTCACCCCTCCACTTT
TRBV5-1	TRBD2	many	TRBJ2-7	CATKPGLATDEQYF	TGCGCCACCAAACCGGGACTAGCTACCGACGAGCAGTACTTC
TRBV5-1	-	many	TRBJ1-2	CASSLAGLGGYTF	TGCGCCAGCAGCTTGGCAGGGCTGGGAGGCTACACCTTC
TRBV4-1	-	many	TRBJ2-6	CASSLTGTRGANVLTF	TGCGCCAGCAGCCTCACGGGGACGCGAGGGGCCAACGTCCTGACTTTC
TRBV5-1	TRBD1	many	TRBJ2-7	CASGDRGIAYEQYF	TGCGCCAGCGGGGACAGAGGGATAGCCTACGAGCAGTACTTC
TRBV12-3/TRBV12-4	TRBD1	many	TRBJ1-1	CASRTGVGTEAFF	TGTGCCAGCAGGACAGGGGTGGGGACTGAAGCTTTCTTT
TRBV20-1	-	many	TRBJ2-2	CSARAGSGELFF	TGCAGTGCTAGAGCTGGATCCGGGGAGCTGTTTTTT
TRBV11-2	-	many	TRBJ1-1	CASSAGDTEAFF	TGTGCCAGCAGCGCAGGGGATACTGAAGCTTTCTTT
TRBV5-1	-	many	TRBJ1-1	CASIRGAEAFF	TGCGCCAGCATTCGGGGGGCTGAAGCTTTCTTT
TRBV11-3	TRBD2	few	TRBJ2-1	CASSRGGTLYNEQFF	TGTGCCAGCAGCCGGGGGGGGACACTATACAATGAGCAGTTCTTC
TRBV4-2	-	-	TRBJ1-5	CASSQGGGENQPQHF	TGTGCCAGCAGCCAAGGCGGGGGGGAAAATCAGCCCCAGCATTTT
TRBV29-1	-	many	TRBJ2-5	CSEGGGGETQYF	TGCAGCGAAGGAGGGGGCGGAGAGACCCAGTACTTC
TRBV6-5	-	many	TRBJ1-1	CASSYTGHNTEAFF	TGTGCCAGCAGTTACACAGGCCATAACACTGAAGCTTTCTTT
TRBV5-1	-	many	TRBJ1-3	CASSFQVRRVRNTIYF	TGCGCCAGCAGCTTTCAAGTCCGCCGGGTCCGAAACACCATATATTTT
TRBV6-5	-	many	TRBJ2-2	CASRSGSVNTGELFF	TGTGCCAGCAGATCCGGGAGCGTGAACACCGGGGAGCTGTTTTTT
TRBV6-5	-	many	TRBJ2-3	CASAPGYSTDTQYF	TGTGCCAGCGCCCCAGGGTACTCCACAGATACGCAGTATTTT
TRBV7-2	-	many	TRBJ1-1	CASSFYTEAFF	TGTGCCAGCAGCTTTTATACTGAAGCTTTCTTT
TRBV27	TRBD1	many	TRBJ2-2	CASQPLDRGPSGELFF	TGTGCCAGCCAGCCCCTAGACAGGGGGCCTAGCGGGGAGCTGTTTTTT
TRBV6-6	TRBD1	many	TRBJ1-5	CASRTRRGQVGVRDQPQHF	TGTGCCAGCAGGACCCGGAGGGGACAGGTCGGTGTGAGGGATCAGCCCCAGCATTTT
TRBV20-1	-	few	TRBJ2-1	CSARVSPGSYNEQFF	TGCAGTGCTAGAGTCAGTCCAGGCTCCTACAATGAGCAGTTCTTC
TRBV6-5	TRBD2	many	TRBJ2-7	CASSYTLAGASYEQYF	TGTGCCAGCAGTTACACACTAGCGGGGGCCTCCTACGAGCAGTACTTC
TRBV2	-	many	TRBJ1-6	CASRDNRDSPLHF	TGTGCCAGCAGAGATAACAGGGATTCACCCCTCCACTTT
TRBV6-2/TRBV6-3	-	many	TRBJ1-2	CASSYGPSWTDYGYTF	TGTGCCAGCAGTTACGGGCCCTCCTGGACAGACTATGGCTACACCTTC
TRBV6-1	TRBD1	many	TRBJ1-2	CASSESEGGGYGYTF	TGTGCCAGCAGTGAAAGTGAAGGGGGCGGCTATGGCTACACCTTC
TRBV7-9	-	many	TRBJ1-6	CASSLGLYKTLHF	TGTGCCAGCAGCTTAGGCCTCTACAAGACCCTCCACTTT
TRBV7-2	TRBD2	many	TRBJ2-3	CASSLRASGGYTDTQYF	TGTGCCAGCAGCTTGCGGGCTAGCGGGGGGTACACAGATACGCAGTATTTT
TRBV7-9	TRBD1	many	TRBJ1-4	CASSSGTVNEKLFF	TGTGCCAGCAGCTCCGGGACAGTAAATGAAAAACTGTTTTTT
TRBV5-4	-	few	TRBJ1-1	CASSLTGSYEAFF	TGTGCCAGCAGCTTGACAGGTTCCTACGAAGCTTTCTTT
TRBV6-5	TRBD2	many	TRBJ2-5	CASSYSRRLAGGRETQYF	TGTGCCAGCAGTTACTCGAGAAGGCTAGCGGGGGGCCGGGAGACCCAGTACTTC
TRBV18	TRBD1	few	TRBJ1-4	CASSPDREKLFF	TGTGCCAGCTCACCGGACAGGGAAAAACTGTTTTTT
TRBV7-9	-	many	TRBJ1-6	CASSSDRRALHF	TGTGCCAGCAGCTCCGACCGTAGGGCCCTCCACTTT
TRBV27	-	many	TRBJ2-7	CASSWGPSYEQYF	TGTGCCAGCAGTTGGGGGCCGTCCTACGAGCAGTACTTC
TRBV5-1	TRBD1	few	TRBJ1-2	CASSLPTPGTGYGYTF	TGCGCCAGCAGCTTGCCCACACCCGGGACAGGGTATGGCTACACCTTC
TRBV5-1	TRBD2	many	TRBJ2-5	CASSFSSGGAQGETQYF	TGCGCCAGCAGCTTCTCTAGCGGGGGGGCCCAAGGAGAGACCCAGTACTTC
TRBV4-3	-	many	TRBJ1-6	CASSPWTVNSPLHF	TGCGCCAGCAGCCCTTGGACGGTTAATTCACCCCTCCACTTT
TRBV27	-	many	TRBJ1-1	CASSLQGITEAFF	TGTGCCAGCAGTTTACAGGGTATTACTGAAGCTTTCTTT
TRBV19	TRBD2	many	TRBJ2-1	CASSSVPGGYNEQFF	TGTGCCAGTAGTTCTGTTCCGGGGGGGTACAATGAGCAGTTCTTC
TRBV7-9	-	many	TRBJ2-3	CASSRPISTDTQYF	TGTGCCAGCAGCCGACCTATTAGCACAGATACGCAGTATTTT
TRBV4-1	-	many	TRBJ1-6	CASSQVAGVDNSPLHF	TGCGCCAGCAGCCAAGTAGCTGGGGTGGATAATTCACCCCTCCACTTT
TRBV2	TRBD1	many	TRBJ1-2	CAGGTGNHGYTF	TGTGCCGGCGGGACAGGGAATCACGGCTACACCTTC
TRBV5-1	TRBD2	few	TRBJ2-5	CASSPGLAEQETQYF	TGCGCCAGCAGCCCGGGACTAGCGGAACAAGAGACCCAGTACTTC
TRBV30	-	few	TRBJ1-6	CAWRAASPLHF	TGTGCCTGGAGGGCCGCCTCACCCCTCCACTTT
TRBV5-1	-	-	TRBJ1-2	CASSEGNYGYTF	TGCGCCAGCAGCGAGGGTAACTATGGCTACACCTTC
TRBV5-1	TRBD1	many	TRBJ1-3	CASSFTGEGYPGNTIYF	TGCGCCAGCAGCTTTACAGGGGAAGGATATCCTGGAAACACCATATATTTT
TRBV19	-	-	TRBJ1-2	CASNDEQRANYGYTF	TGTGCCAGTAATGACGAACAGAGAGCTAACTATGGCTACACCTTC
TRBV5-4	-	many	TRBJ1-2	CASSAGQKITYGYTF	TGTGCCAGCAGCGCCGGACAAAAAATTACCTATGGCTACACCTTC
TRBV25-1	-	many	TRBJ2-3	CASGDYTDTQYF	TGTGCCAGCGGAGATTACACAGATACGCAGTATTTT
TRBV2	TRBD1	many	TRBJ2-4	CASGTGGGKNIQYF	TGTGCCAGCGGTACAGGGGGCGGCAAAAACATTCAGTACTTC
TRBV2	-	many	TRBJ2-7	CASSEPQIYEQYF	TGTGCCAGCAGTGAACCTCAGATCTACGAGCAGTACTTC